This T cell receptor (beta chain) was identified in a study of shared clonotypes between healthy human individuals. The V end was cut by 4 bases, the J end by 6 bases, with 15 bases between. Germline CDR1 is SGHRS and CDR2 is YFSETQ. This CDR3 contains 14 residues. Healthy adults negative for HIV, lacking recent acute infections or vaccinations, served as donors. Here immunoSEQ multiplex PCR was the method, and the copy in TCRdb shows in-frame clones only, minus some. The sample records over a million clones, 95% to 99% being singletons. This chain uses TRBV5-1 with TRBJ2-3; possible D gene TRBD1, 6 bases. The sequence came from a man aged 25 to 40 in good health. The material sequenced was naive CD4+ T cells sorted from blood. Described subset: CD45RA+ positively selected. The CDR3 sequence is CASSEDSQGDTQYF. The CDR3 DNA reads TGCGCCAGCAGCGAGGACAGTCAGGGGGATACGCAGTATTTT.